The entry below gives a single T cell receptor (beta chain) sequence along with its context. What it recognizes is unknown. The junction and the germline gene differ at one end; a read error may be behind it. The CDR3 contains 12 residues. CDR1 MNHEY and CDR2 SVGAGI come from the germline V gene. TCR alpha and TCR beta cDNA libraries with sample barcodes and UMIs came from 5'RACE using constant-segment primers. Each CDR3 protein is one row after TCRdb ran MiXCR on the 5' RACE reads. The data show about 360,000 distinct CDR3 sequences, with around an eighth seen just once and about 22% held by the top ten. These data originate in a study of T-cell memory formation after mild COVID-19. Study overall: Each donor largely had its own TCR clusters.

Study observations and caveats: While clones contracting from day 15 to 85 were balanced between CD4 and CD8, later expanders leaned CD4+. CD4+ clones that contracted lay mainly in CM and EM; CD8+ ones lay in EMRA.

The chain uses TRBV6-5 and TRBJ1-2; no definite D call. The sequence came from a young man who had mild COVID-19 (a few samples of this study predate the infection). Cell type and time point are not known. Sequencing was carried out using PBMCs or a T cell subset sorted from them (not recorded which). CDR3 in DNA: TGTGCCACCGGGTTGGCCAGCGGGATTTTGGGCTTC. Protein sequence: CATGLASGILGF.